The 17 T cell receptor beta chains given below trace back to one sample, sequenced in a study of OX40 agonist ivuxolimab in advanced cancers. The repertoire was sequenced with immunoSEQ multiplex PCR; TCRdb's copy has only in-frame clones and lacks some. The profile shows about 82,000 clones, around 83% of them singletons. The specimen comprised CD4+ or CD8+ T cells sorted from blood, sampled in a trial of the OX40 agonist ivuxolimab. All receptors come from an adult with an advanced solid tumor such as melanoma, head and neck, liver or kidney cancer.

This clone has only one observation. This CDR3 reads CASSGQAGGQSTDTQYF. The CDR3 nucleotides read TGTGCCAGCAGTGGCCAAGCGGGGGGGCAAAGTACAGATACGCAGTATTTT. V and J are TRBV6-1 and TRBJ2-3; 10 bases fit TRBD2. The CDR3 runs to 17 residues. The V and J ends lost 4 bases and 3 bases, in that order; junction bases with no gene match: 10. CDR1 and CDR2 from the germline V gene are MNHNS and SASEGT.

This clone occurred a few times. The chain employs TRBV5-4 and TRBJ2-7, with 7 positions matching TRBD1. The CDR3 has 16 residues. The J segment lost 2 bases and the V segment lost 0 bases, leaving 8 bases of the junction unmatched. Germline CDR1 reads SGHNT; CDR2 reads YYREEE (reference sequence). CDR3 DNA: TGTGCCAGCAGCTTGGCCACCTGGACAGGCCCCTACGAGCAGTACTTC. It translates to CASSLATWTGPYEQYF.

This clone appeared once. V is TRBV11-1 and J is TRBJ2-7, with 9 bases identical to TRBD2. Near its end, the DNA agrees better with TRBJ2-1, so the J call may be wrong. From germline, CDR1 is SGHAT and CDR2 FQDESV (reference sequence). The CDR3 contains 15 residues. CDR3 residues: CASSLWAGGGNEQFF. As DNA, the CDR3 is TGTGCCAGCAGCTTATGGGCGGGAGGGGGCAATGAGCAGTTCTTC.

The chain uses TRBV5-1 and TRBJ2-1, with D possibly TRBD1 on 6 matching bases. Trimming removed 3 bases from V and 6 bases from J, with 10 bases in between. CDR3 length: 13 residues. Per the germline V gene, CDR1 is SGHRS and CDR2 is YFSETQ. The CDR3 region is CASSSGQSNEQFF. In DNA, the CDR3 is TGCGCCAGCAGCTCTGGACAGAGCAATGAGCAGTTCTTC.

The chain combines TRBV5-4 with TRBJ1-1; D is uncertain. The CDR3 length is 14 residues. The V and J ends lost 0 bases and 2 bases respectively, with 8 bases between them. CDR1 is SGHNT and CDR2 is YYREEE in the germline V gene (reference sequence). The CDR3 spells CASSLGQTNTEAFF. The CDR3 region has the DNA TGTGCCAGCAGCTTGGGGCAGACTAACACTGAAGCTTTCTTT.

This clone has a handful of counts. The V gene is TRBV5-1, the J gene TRBJ2-1, with 9 bases fitting TRBD2. Germline CDR1 and CDR2: SGHRS and YFSETQ. V trimming: 6 bases; J trimming: 6 bases; junction bases outside the gene matches: 10. There are 15 residues in the CDR3. This CDR3 reads CASTPSGAGGNEQFF. The CDR3 nucleotides read TGCGCCAGCACCCCTAGCGGGGCAGGGGGCAATGAGCAGTTCTTC.

The V and J genes are TRBV30 and TRBJ1-1; D is perhaps TRBD1 (5 bases). CDR1 is GTSNPN and CDR2 is SVGIG in the germline V gene (reference sequence). The CDR3 extends over 13 amino acids. V gave up 1 base and J gave up 1 base, with 7 bases separating them. The CDR3 DNA is TGTGCCTGGAGTGGACAGAGGAACACTGAAGCTTTCTTT. Translation gives CAWSGQRNTEAFF.

This rearrangement joins TRBV5-1 to TRBJ2-1, with D possibly being TRBD1 (6 bases). CDR1 and CDR2 from the germline V gene are SGHRS and YFSETQ. V shed 4 bases and J shed 7 bases, with 15 bases lying between them. CDR3 length equals 14 residues. The CDR3 reads CASSQTTGGNEQFF. CDR3 sequence (DNA): TGCGCCAGCAGCCAGACGACAGGCGGGAATGAGCAGTTCTTC.

The chain carries TRBV9 and TRBJ2-5; D uncertain. This CDR3 is built from 15 residues. V lost 4 bases, J lost 1 base, and 14 bases lay in between. Germline assignment: CDR1 SGDLS and CDR2 YYNGEE. The CDR3: CASSRVSAGQETQYF. The CDR3 bases are TGTGCCAGCAGCAGGGTTTCGGCAGGCCAAGAGACCCAGTACTTC.

This chain uses TRBV15 with TRBJ1-5; D not resolved. CDR3 length equals 14 residues. V shed 1 base and J shed 7 bases, with 11 bases lying between them. Germline V CDR1 and CDR2: LNHNV, YYDKDF (reference sequence). Here the CDR3 DNA reads TGTGCCACCAGCAGAGCTTCTAGTCAGCAGCCCCAGCATTTT. This gives the protein CATSRASSQQPQHF.

Turning to this clone: The same CDR3 also results from other DNA sequences found in this sample. The chain joins TRBV5-1 to TRBJ2-7; D is uncertain. CDR3 length equals 14 residues. In germline, CDR1 is SGHRS, CDR2 YFSETQ. The V end lost 1 base, the J end lost 0 bases, and 8 bases lay between the germline ends. The CDR3 DNA reads TGCGCCAGCAGCTTGACAGCCCTCTCCTACGAGCAGTACTTC. Its protein product is CASSLTALSYEQYF.

The rearrangement joins TRBV7-9 to TRBJ2-1, with 11 bases lining up with TRBD2. CDR3 length: 18 residues. Germline-derived CDR1 and CDR2 are SEHNR and FQNEAQ (reference sequence). V dropped 5 bases and J dropped 5; count of bases not matched to a gene: 14. CDR3 protein: CASSPRGVSSGRNNEQFF. CDR3 bases: TGTGCCAGCAGCCCACGAGGCGTTTCTAGCGGGAGGAACAATGAGCAGTTCTTC.

The J gene is TRBJ1-2, the V gene TRBV9; perhaps TRBD1 as D (5 bases). Germline-derived CDR1 and CDR2 are SGDLS and YYNGEE. Between the trimmed V and J ends, which lost 2 bases and 4 bases, there was a span of 18 bases. CDR3 size: 16 residues. The CDR3: CASSVGELGTLYGYTF. The DNA for the CDR3 is TGTGCCAGCAGCGTCGGGGAGCTGGGGACCCTCTATGGCTACACCTTC.

A single count supports this clone. The chain couples TRBV5-1 to TRBJ1-1; the D is unclear. Germline V gene sequence: CDR1 SGHRS, CDR2 YFSETQ. The CDR3 extends over 14 amino acids. V lost 0 bases, J lost 1 base, and 7 bases lay in between. The CDR3 DNA is TGCGCCAGCAGCTTGGCCCCAAGGAACACTGAAGCTTTCTTT. Translated: CASSLAPRNTEAFF.

The chain links TRBV7-2 to TRBJ2-7, with a possible D match to TRBD1 (5 bases). Germline values: CDR1 SGHTA, CDR2 FQGNSA. The CDR3 has 15 amino acids. V was cut by 6 bases and J by 0 bases, with 15 bases left in between. The CDR3 DNA is TGTGCCAGCAGTTCAAGGGGCGGTGACTCCTACGAGCAGTACTTC. Its protein product is CASSSRGGDSYEQYF.

The chain carries TRBV6-1 and TRBJ1-1; unclear D gene. V lost 7 bases to trimming and J lost 1 base, with 13 bases between them. The CDR3 is 14 residues long. Germline V gene lookup returns CDR1 MNHNS and CDR2 SASEGT. The CDR3 loop reads CASIIGWGNTEAFF. CDR3 coding DNA: TGTGCCAGCATAATTGGTTGGGGGAACACTGAAGCTTTCTTT.

This chain connects TRBV28 to TRBJ2-7; D ambiguous. The CDR3 runs 15 residues. Trimming removed 2 bases at V and 0 bases at J, with 11 bases between. Germline lookup yields CDR1 MDHEN and CDR2 SYDVKM. The CDR3, as DNA: TGTGCCAGCAGTTTAGGCTTTTCAAGCTCCTACGAGCAGTACTTC. It codes for CASSLGFSSSYEQYF. Based on the CDR3 plus reference TRBV28 and TRBJ2-7, the full variable domain is DVKVTQSSRYLVKRTGEKVFLECVQDMDHENMFWYRQDPGLGLRLIYFSYDVKMKEKGDIPEGYSVSREKKERFSLILESASTNQTSMYLCASSLGFSSSYEQYFGPGTRLTVT.